Shown below are 10 T cell receptor beta chains from a single sample sequenced in a study of blood T cell repertoires in COVID-19. Profiled with immunoSEQ multiplex PCR; TCRdb holds only in-frame clones, not every one. The sample lists about 200,000 clones, more than 65% seen once, with about 12% in the top ten. Input material: peripheral blood. These receptors all come from a human donor in a cohort sampled during active COVID-19.

The chain carries TRBV27 and TRBJ1-1; D unresolved. V was trimmed by 3 bases and J by 3 bases, leaving 11 bases between them. Germline V CDR1 and CDR2: MNHEY, SMNVEV (reference sequence). There are 14 residues in the CDR3. Written as DNA, the CDR3 is TGTGCCAGCAGTTTCCGTCGGTTGGACACTGAAGCTTTCTTT. Translated, it gives CASSFRRLDTEAFF.

J is TRBJ2-6 and V is TRBV7-9, with D unresolved. Looked up from germline, CDR1 is SEHNR and CDR2 is FQNEAQ (reference sequence). This CDR3 region has 18 residues. The V end lost 1 base, the J end lost 1 base, and 14 bases lay between the germline ends. CDR3 DNA: TGTGCCAGCAGCTTAGTAGTGACAACCCTTTCTGGGGCCAACGTCCTGACTTTC. Its protein product is CASSLVVTTLSGANVLTF.

The DNA for the CDR3 is TGTGCCATCGGGGGGGCAGGGGCTGATACGCAGTATTTT. Its protein is CAIGGAGADTQYF. The V call is TRBV10-3, the J call TRBJ2-3; a weak D match, TRBD2 (7 bases). V shed 8 bases and J shed 6 bases, with 15 bases lying between them. The CDR3 has 13 amino acids. The germline CDR1 and CDR2 sequences are ENHRY and SYGVKD.

This chain uses TRBV6-5 with TRBJ2-7, with TRBD1 matching 9 bases. V lost 6 bases, J lost 7 bases, and 7 bases stayed unmatched. The germline V gene encodes CDR1 MNHEY and CDR2 SVGAGI. The CDR3 is 13 amino acids. This chain's CDR3 is CASRSGTGSEQYF. In DNA form, the CDR3 reads TGTGCCAGCAGATCCGGGACAGGGAGTGAGCAGTACTTC.

The rearrangement links TRBV19 to TRBJ2-3, with 10 bases identical to TRBD2. Trimming at V came to 4 bases and at J to 3 bases, leaving 10 bases not matched to a gene. The length of the CDR3 is 17 residues. In germline, CDR1 is LNHDA, CDR2 SQIVND (reference sequence). CDR3 loop: CASSKSGRARITDTQYF. CDR3 nucleotides: TGTGCCAGTAGTAAGAGCGGGAGGGCCCGAATAACAGATACGCAGTATTTT.

This CDR3 reads CSVDRGYGEAFF. The DNA for the CDR3 is TGCAGCGTTGACAGGGGGTATGGTGAAGCTTTCTTT. V usage is TRBV29-1 and J usage is TRBJ1-1, with 7 bases aligning to TRBD1. With V trimmed by 3 bases and J by 7 bases, 5 bases remained unmatched. Germline CDR1 SQVTM, CDR2 ANQGSEA. The CDR3 extends over 12 amino acids.

The chain carries TRBV11-3 and TRBJ2-1; the D gene is possibly TRBD2 (7 bases). V was pared by 6 bases and J by 6 bases, with 18 bases between. The CDR3 is made up of 15 amino acids. Germline CDR1 reads SGHNT; CDR2 reads YENEEA. The chain's CDR3 is CASSRGGGPGNEQFF. CDR3 DNA sequence: TGTGCCAGCAGTAGGGGCGGGGGCCCCGGCAATGAGCAGTTCTTC.

The CDR3 here is CASSPDRSSYNSPLHF. The CDR3 DNA reads TGTGCCAGCAGCCCCGATAGGAGCTCCTATAATTCACCCCTCCACTTT. The chain joins TRBV7-9 to TRBJ1-6; D gene uncertain. V was trimmed by 5 bases and J by 0 bases, leaving 11 bases between them. Germline CDR1 is SEHNR and CDR2 is FQNEAQ (reference sequence). This CDR3 has 16 amino acids. The whole variable domain, remainder taken from reference TRBV7-9 and TRBJ1-6, is DTGVSQNPRHKITKRGQNVTFRCDPISEHNRLYWYRQTLGQGPEFLTYFQNEAQLEKSRLLSDRFSAERPKGSFSTLEIQRTEQGDSAMYLCASSPDRSSYNSPLHFGNGTRLTVT.

In its sample, this clone was seen once. V gene TRBV19 combines with J gene TRBJ2-2; unclear D gene. Between the trimmed V and J ends, which lost 3 bases and 4 bases, there was a span of 9 bases. The germline V gene encodes CDR1 LNHDA and CDR2 SQIVND (reference sequence). The CDR3 has 14 amino acids. The CDR3 bases are TGTGCCAGTAGTATTCTAGTTGCCACCGGGGAGCTGTTTTTT. Protein sequence: CASSILVATGELFF.

J is TRBJ1-4 and V is TRBV2; the match to TRBD1 covers 9 bases. CDR1 SNHLY and CDR2 FYNNEI come from the germline V gene. The length of the CDR3 is 14 residues. V dropped 4 bases and J dropped 10; count of bases not matched to a gene: 7. As DNA, the CDR3 is TGTGCCAGCAGTGTCGGCGGGACAGGGAGAAAACTGTTTTTT. This sequence encodes CASSVGGTGRKLFF.